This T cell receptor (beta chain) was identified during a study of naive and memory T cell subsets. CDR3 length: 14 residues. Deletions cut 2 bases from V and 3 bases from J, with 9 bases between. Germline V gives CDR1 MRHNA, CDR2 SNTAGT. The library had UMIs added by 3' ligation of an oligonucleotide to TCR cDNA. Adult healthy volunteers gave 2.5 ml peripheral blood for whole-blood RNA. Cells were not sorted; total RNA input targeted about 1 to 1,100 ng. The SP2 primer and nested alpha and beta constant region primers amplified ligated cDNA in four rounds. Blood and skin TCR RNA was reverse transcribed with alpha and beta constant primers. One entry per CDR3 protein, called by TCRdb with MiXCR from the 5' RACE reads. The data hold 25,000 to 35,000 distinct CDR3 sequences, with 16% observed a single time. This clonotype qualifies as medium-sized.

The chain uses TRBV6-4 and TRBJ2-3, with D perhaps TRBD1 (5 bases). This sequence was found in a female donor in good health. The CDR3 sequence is CASSDRPGTDTQYF. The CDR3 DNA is TGTGCCAGCAGTGACCGGCCAGGGACAGATACGCAGTATTTT.